The next 20 T cell receptor beta chains were all read from a single sample in a study of blood T cell repertoires in COVID-19. The protocol was immunoSEQ multiplex PCR, while the TCRdb copy is restricted to in-frame clones and leaves out a portion. Altogether about 320,000 clones are present, 86% being singletons, with the ten largest covering about 1.7%. The source material was peripheral blood. These receptor sequences come from a woman between 50 and 59 years old with acute or convalescent COVID-19.

The J gene is TRBJ2-7, the V gene TRBV28; TRBD2 might be the D (5 bases). Trimming shortened V by 6 bases and J by 12 bases, and 15 bases separated the two germline ends. Per germline, CDR1 MDHEN and CDR2 SYDVKM. The CDR3 spans 11 residues. Written as DNA, the CDR3 is TGTGCCAGCAGATCAGCGGAAGGGTCGTACTTC. Translated: CASRSAEGSYF. Based on the CDR3 plus reference TRBV28 and TRBJ2-7, the full variable domain is DVKVTQSSRYLVKRTGEKVFLECVQDMDHENMFWYRQDPGLGLRLIYFSYDVKMKEKGDIPEGYSVSREKKERFSLILESASTNQTSMYLCASRSAEGSYFGPGTRLTVT.

J is TRBJ1-2 and V is TRBV27; unclear D gene. Trimming removed 6 bases from V and 0 bases from J, with 11 bases in between. CDR1 MNHEY and CDR2 SMNVEV come from the germline V gene (reference sequence). The CDR3 covers 14 residues. The CDR3 coding sequence is TGTGCCAGCAGAAAACAGATTCCTAACTATGGCTACACCTTC. Its protein is CASRKQIPNYGYTF.

V and J are TRBV2 and TRBJ2-7, with D hard to call. This CDR3 spans 15 amino acids. The V gene lost 0 bases and the J gene lost 2 bases, with 11 bases spanning the gap. Germline V gene data show CDR1 as SNHLY and CDR2 as FYNNEI. CDR3 loop: CASSEALRQAYEQYF. As DNA, the CDR3 is TGTGCCAGCAGTGAAGCGCTTCGGCAGGCCTACGAGCAGTACTTC.

This chain connects TRBV2 to TRBJ1-5, with TRBD1 identical over 9 bases. V was clipped by 2 bases and J by 9 bases; unmatched bases: 5. The length of the CDR3 is 14 residues. Looked up from germline, CDR1 is SNHLY and CDR2 is FYNNEI. The CDR3 coding sequence is TGTGCCAGCAGTGAATGGACAGGGGCGACGCCCCAGCATTTT. Amino acid sequence: CASSEWTGATPQHF. The whole variable domain, filled in from reference TRBV2 and TRBJ1-5, reads EPEVTQTPSHQVTQMGQEVILRCVPISNHLYFYWYRQILGQKVEFLVSFYNNEISEKSEIFDDQFSVERPDGSNFTLKIRSTKLEDSAMYFCASSEWTGATPQHFGDGTRLSIL.

V and J are TRBV5-6 and TRBJ2-7; D possibly corresponds to TRBD1 (7 bases). V was clipped by 2 bases and J by 3 bases, with 18 bases between them. The CDR3 loop spans 16 amino acids. Germline CDR1 reads SGHDT; CDR2 reads YYEEEE. The CDR3 bases are TGTGCCAGCAGCTTACTCGCGGCAGGGGGGCTCTACGAGCAGTACTTC. It encodes CASSLLAAGGLYEQYF. Full variable domain (rest looked up from reference TRBV5-6 and TRBJ2-7): DAGVTQSPTHLIKTRGQQVTLRCSPKSGHDTVSWYQQALGQGPQFIFQYYEEEERQRGNFPDRFSGHQFPNYSSELNVNALLLGDSALYLCASSLLAAGGLYEQYFGPGTRLTVT.

The chain combines TRBV7-2 with TRBJ2-5; D not certain. The CDR3 spans 13 residues. The germline V gene encodes CDR1 SGHTA and CDR2 FQGNSA. V gave up 5 bases and J gave up 4 bases, with 11 bases separating them. The CDR3 DNA reads TGTGCCAGCAGCCCGGGTCCCGGAGAGACCCAGTACTTC. It codes for CASSPGPGETQYF.

The chain links TRBV5-1 to TRBJ2-5, with 9 bases fitting TRBD2. The germline V gene has CDR1 SGHRS and CDR2 YFSETQ. The CDR3 sequence is 16 residues long. The V segment lost 0 bases and the J segment 1 base; nucleotides outside the gene matches: 4. CDR3 nucleotide sequence: TGCGCCAGCAGCTTGGGAAGTAGCGGGAGCCAAGAGACCCAGTACTTC. This encodes CASSLGSSGSQETQYF.

The chain joins TRBV27 to TRBJ2-5, with 10 positions matching TRBD1. Germline V gene data show CDR1 as MNHEY and CDR2 as SMNVEV (reference sequence). The trim removed 5 bases at V and 5 bases at J, leaving 8 bases unmatched. This CDR3 spans 15 amino acids. This chain's CDR3 is CASSEGQGVRETQYF. Written as DNA, the CDR3 is TGTGCCAGCAGTGAAGGACAGGGGGTAAGGGAGACCCAGTACTTC.

In its sample, this clone was seen a few times. The chain has TRBV5-1 and TRBJ2-2; D is unclear. Germline assignment: CDR1 SGHRS and CDR2 YFSETQ. Between the trimmed V and J ends, which lost 0 bases and 7 bases, there was a span of 13 bases. CDR3 length: 15 residues. DNA for the CDR3: TGCGCCAGCAGCTTGGGAGCGCCGGCCCGCGGGGAGCTGTTTTTT. Amino acid sequence: CASSLGAPARGELFF.

This rearrangement joins TRBV3-1 (or the pseudogene TRBV3-2) to TRBJ1-6; D is undetermined. Germline CDR1 reads LGHDT; CDR2 reads YNNKEL (reference sequence). The CDR3 has 17 residues. The V and J ends lost 0 bases and 1 base respectively, with 10 bases between them. The CDR3 loop is CASSQEGGRSYNSPLHF. The CDR3 DNA reads TGTGCCAGCAGCCAAGAAGGTGGGAGGTCCTATAATTCACCCCTCCACTTT.

The chain is built from TRBV24-1 and TRBJ1-5; possible D gene TRBD1, 5 bases. CDR3 length: 17 residues. The germline V and J ends were trimmed by 0 bases and 0 bases, with 11 bases remaining between them. CDR1 is KGHDR and CDR2 is SFDVKD in the germline V gene. Here the CDR3 DNA reads TGTGCCACCAGTGATTTGGCCAGGGCCCTTAGCAATCAGCCCCAGCATTTT. It translates to CATSDLARALSNQPQHF.

The chain links TRBV5-4 to TRBJ2-5; TRBD2 aligns across 9 bases. The V segment lost 1 base and the J segment 0 bases; nucleotides outside the gene matches: 1. This CDR3 has 15 amino acids. CDR1 is SGHNT, CDR2 YYREEE, per germline (reference sequence). The CDR3 sequence is CASSLTSGYQETQYF. In DNA form, the CDR3 reads TGTGCCAGCAGCTTGACTAGCGGGTACCAAGAGACCCAGTACTTC.

The gene calls are TRBV19 and TRBJ2-2; D is possibly TRBD1 (5 bases). Trimming took off 5 bases at V and 7 bases at J, with 17 bases between the two ends. CDR1 LNHDA and CDR2 SQIVND come from the germline V gene (reference sequence). This CDR3 contains 15 residues. The CDR3 sequence is CASSPRYDSNGELFF. The CDR3 bases are TGTGCCAGTAGTCCGCGGTACGACAGTAACGGGGAGCTGTTTTTT.

The rearrangement uses TRBV6-5 and TRBJ1-1; unclear D gene. The V end was cut by 9 bases, the J end by 1 base, with 12 bases between. Germline-derived CDR1 and CDR2 are MNHEY and SVGAGI. This CDR3 contains 13 residues. CDR3: CASLTSRNTEAFF. The CDR3 region has the DNA TGTGCCAGTCTAACTTCGAGGAACACTGAAGCTTTCTTT.

This rearrangement joins TRBV27 to TRBJ2-7, with 14 bases that match TRBD2. Germline values: CDR1 MNHEY, CDR2 SMNVEV (reference sequence). The CDR3 is 19 residues long. V dropped 6 bases and J dropped 1; count of bases not matched to a gene: 14. CDR3 protein: CASSPRTSGRRNISYEQYF. CDR3 bases: TGTGCCAGCAGCCCGAGGACTAGCGGGAGGAGGAATATATCCTACGAGCAGTACTTC.

This clone has a handful of counts. V gene TRBV28 combines with J gene TRBJ1-2; 7 bases map to TRBD1. The CDR3 spans 14 residues. V lost 6 bases, J lost 5 bases, and 9 bases stayed unmatched. Per the germline V gene, CDR1 is MDHEN and CDR2 is SYDVKM. The CDR3 spells CASRRQGRGYGYTF. The CDR3 DNA reads as TGTGCCAGCAGGCGACAGGGAAGGGGGTATGGCTACACCTTC.

V usage is TRBV9 and J usage is TRBJ1-1; 10 nucleotides align to TRBD1. V gave up 3 bases and J gave up 3 bases; unmatched junction bases: 5. Germline V gene lookup returns CDR1 SGDLS and CDR2 YYNGEE. The length of the CDR3 is 15 residues. CDR3 in DNA: TGTGCCAGCAGCGGACAGGGGGCGGCGGACACTGAAGCTTTCTTT. Encoded protein: CASSGQGAADTEAFF.

The chain recombines TRBV5-8 with TRBJ2-6, with no clear D. Germline V lookup: CDR1 SGHTS, CDR2 YDEGEE. V was pared by 4 bases and J by 0 bases, with 8 bases between. This CDR3 is built from 15 residues. CDR3 nucleotides: TGTGCCAGCAGCCAGACGGGCTCTGGGGCCAACGTCCTGACTTTC. It codes for CASSQTGSGANVLTF.

The V gene is TRBV12-3 or TRBV12-4, the J gene TRBJ1-6, with D possibly being TRBD1 (5 bases). V was clipped by 5 bases and J by 9 bases, with 11 bases between them. CDR3 size: 13 residues. The CDR3 here is CASSPRQISPLHF. In DNA, the CDR3 is TGTGCCAGCAGTCCGCGACAGATTTCACCCCTCCACTTT.

The genes are TRBV5-1 and TRBJ2-1, with D possibly matching TRBD2 (5 bases). Germline lookup yields CDR1 SGHRS and CDR2 YFSETQ. V was pared by 5 bases and J by 6 bases, with 15 bases between. The CDR3 spans 14 residues. The CDR3 DNA is TGCGCCAGCAGTGTGGGGTCCAGCGGCAATGAGCAGTTCTTC. Amino acid sequence: CASSVGSSGNEQFF.